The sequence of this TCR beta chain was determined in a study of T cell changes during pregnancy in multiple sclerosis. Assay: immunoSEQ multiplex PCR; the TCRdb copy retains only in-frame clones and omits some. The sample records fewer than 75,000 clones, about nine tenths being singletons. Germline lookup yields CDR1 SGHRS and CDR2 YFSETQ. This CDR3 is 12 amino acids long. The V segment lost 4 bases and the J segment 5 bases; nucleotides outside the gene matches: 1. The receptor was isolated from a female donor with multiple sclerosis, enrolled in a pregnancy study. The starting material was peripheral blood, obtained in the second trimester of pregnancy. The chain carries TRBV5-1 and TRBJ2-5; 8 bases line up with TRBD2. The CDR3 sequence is CASSPGGETQYF. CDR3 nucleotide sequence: TGCGCCAGCAGCCCGGGGGGGGAGACCCAGTACTTC.